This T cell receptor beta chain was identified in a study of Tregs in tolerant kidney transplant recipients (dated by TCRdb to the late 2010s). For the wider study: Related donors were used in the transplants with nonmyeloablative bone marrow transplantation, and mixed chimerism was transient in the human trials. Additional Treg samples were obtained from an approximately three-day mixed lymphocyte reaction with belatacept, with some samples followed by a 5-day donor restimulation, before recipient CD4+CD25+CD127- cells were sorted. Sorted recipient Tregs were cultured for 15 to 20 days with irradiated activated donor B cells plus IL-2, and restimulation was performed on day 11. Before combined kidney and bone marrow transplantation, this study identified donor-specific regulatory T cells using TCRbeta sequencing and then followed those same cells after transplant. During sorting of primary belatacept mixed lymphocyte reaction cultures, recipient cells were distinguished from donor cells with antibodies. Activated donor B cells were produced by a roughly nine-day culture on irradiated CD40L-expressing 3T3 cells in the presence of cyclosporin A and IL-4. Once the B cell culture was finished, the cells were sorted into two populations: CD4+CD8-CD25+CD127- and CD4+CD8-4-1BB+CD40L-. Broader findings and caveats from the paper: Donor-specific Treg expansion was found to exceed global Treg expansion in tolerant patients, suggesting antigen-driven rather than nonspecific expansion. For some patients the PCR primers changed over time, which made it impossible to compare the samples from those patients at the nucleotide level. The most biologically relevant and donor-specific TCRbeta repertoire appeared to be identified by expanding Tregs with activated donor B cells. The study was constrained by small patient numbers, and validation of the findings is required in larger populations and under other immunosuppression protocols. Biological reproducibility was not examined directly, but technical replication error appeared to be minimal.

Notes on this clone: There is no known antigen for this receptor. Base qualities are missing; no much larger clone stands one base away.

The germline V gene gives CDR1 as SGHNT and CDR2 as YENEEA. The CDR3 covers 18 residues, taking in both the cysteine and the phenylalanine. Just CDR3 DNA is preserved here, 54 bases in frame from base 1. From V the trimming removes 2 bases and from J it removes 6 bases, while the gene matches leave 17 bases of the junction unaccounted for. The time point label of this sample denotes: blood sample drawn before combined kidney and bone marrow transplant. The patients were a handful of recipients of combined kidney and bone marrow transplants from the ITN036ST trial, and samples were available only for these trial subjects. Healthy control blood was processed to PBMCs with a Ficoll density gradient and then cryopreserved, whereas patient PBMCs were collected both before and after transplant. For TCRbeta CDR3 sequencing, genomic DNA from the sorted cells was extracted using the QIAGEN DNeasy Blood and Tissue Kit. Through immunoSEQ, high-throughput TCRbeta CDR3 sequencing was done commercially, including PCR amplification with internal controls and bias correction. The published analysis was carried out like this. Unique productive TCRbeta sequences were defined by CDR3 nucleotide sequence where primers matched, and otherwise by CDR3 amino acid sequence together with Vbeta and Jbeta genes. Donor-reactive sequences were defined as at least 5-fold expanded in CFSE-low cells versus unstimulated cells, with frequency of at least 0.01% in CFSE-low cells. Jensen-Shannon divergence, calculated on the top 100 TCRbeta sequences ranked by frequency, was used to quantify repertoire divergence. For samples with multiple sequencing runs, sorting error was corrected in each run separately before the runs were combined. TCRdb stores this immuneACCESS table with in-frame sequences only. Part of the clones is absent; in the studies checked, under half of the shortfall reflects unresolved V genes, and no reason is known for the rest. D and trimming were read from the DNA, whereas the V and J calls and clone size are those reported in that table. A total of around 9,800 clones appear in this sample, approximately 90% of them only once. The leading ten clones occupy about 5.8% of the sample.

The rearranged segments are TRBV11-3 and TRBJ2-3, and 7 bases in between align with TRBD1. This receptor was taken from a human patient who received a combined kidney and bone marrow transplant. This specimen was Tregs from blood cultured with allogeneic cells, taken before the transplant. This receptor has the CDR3 CASSLSTHRGKGRDTQYF. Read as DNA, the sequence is TGTGCCAGCAGCTTATCGACCCACAGGGGAAAGGGTAGGGATACGCAGTATTTT.